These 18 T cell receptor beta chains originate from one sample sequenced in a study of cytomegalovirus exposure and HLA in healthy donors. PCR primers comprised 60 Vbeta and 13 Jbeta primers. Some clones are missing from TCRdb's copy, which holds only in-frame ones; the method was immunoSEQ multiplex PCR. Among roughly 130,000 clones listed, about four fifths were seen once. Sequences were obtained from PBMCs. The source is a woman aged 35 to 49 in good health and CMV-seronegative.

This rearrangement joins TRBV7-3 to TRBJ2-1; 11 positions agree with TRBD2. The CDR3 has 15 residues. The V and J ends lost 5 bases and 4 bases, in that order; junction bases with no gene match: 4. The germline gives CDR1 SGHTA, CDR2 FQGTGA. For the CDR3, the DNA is TGTGCCAGCAGCGCCACTAGCGGGAGTTACAATGAGCAGTTCTTC. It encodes CASSATSGSYNEQFF.

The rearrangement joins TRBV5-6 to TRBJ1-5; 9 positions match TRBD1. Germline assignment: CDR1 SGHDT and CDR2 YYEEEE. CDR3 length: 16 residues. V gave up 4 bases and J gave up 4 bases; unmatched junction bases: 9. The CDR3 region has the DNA TGTGCCAGCAGCCTGGGGACAGGGCTTGGGAATCAGCCCCAGCATTTT. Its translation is CASSLGTGLGNQPQHF.

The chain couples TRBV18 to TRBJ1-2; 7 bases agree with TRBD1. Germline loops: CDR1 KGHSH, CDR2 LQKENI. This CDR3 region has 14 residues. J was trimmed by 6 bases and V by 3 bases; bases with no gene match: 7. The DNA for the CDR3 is TGTGCCAGCTCACCCAGTGGAGGGGGCGATGGCTACACCTTC. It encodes CASSPSGGGDGYTF.

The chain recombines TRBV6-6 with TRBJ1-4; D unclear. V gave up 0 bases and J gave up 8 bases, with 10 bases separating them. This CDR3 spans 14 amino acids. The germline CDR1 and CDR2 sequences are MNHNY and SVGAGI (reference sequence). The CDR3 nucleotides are TGTGCCAGCAGTTACTCGGCCGCGGGGGAAAAACTGTTTTTT. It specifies CASSYSAAGEKLFF.

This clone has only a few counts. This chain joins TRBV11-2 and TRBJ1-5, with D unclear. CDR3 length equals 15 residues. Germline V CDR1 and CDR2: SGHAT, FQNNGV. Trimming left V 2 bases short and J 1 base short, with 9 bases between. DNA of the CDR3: TGTGCCAGCAGCTTATGGGCTGGCAGCAATCAGCCCCAGCATTTT. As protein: CASSLWAGSNQPQHF.

Here the CDR3 reads CAISASGYEQYF. DNA for the CDR3: TGTGCCATCAGTGCTAGCGGCTACGAGCAGTACTTC. V and J are TRBV10-3 and TRBJ2-7; 7 bases are a match to TRBD2. The germline CDR1 and CDR2 sequences are ENHRY and SYGVKD. The V segment lost 4 bases and the J segment 3 bases; nucleotides outside the gene matches: 0. The CDR3 sequence is 12 residues long.

As DNA, the CDR3 is TGTGCCACCAGCAGAGATCCCTGGGGAGCCTACGAGCAGTACTTC. As protein: CATSRDPWGAYEQYF. The gene calls are TRBV15 and TRBJ2-7; a weak D match, TRBD2 (5 bases). Trimming left V 0 bases short and J 2 bases short, with 11 bases between. The CDR3 has 15 residues. Germline loops: CDR1 LNHNV, CDR2 YYDKDF (reference sequence).

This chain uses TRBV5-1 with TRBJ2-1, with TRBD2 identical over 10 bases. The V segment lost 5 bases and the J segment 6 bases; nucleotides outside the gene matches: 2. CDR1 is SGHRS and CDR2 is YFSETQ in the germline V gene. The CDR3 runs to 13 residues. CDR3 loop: CASRIAGGNEQFF. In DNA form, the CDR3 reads TGCGCCAGCAGAATAGCGGGGGGCAATGAGCAGTTCTTC. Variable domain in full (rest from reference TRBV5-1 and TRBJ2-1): KAGVTQTPRYLIKTRGQQVTLSCSPISGHRSVSWYQQTPGQGLQFLFEYFSETQRNKGNFPGRFSGRQFSNSRSEMNVSTLELGDSALYLCASRIAGGNEQFFGPGTRLTVL.

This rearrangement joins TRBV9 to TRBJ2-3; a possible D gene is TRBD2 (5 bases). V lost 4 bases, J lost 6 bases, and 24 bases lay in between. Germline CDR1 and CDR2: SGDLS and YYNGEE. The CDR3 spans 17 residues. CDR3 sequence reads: CASSTSSVGSGLDTQYF. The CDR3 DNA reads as TGTGCCAGCAGCACCAGTTCCGTGGGGAGTGGTCTGGATACGCAGTATTTT. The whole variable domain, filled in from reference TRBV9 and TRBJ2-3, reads DSGVTQTPKHLITATGQRVTLRCSPRSGDLSVYWYQQSLDQGLQFLIQYYNGEERAKGNILERFSAQQFPDLHSELNLSSLELGDSALYFCASSTSSVGSGLDTQYFGPGTRLTVL.

The CDR3 region has the DNA TGTGCCAGCAGCTCCCGGACAAACGGGAATCAGCCCCAGCATTTT. Protein product: CASSSRTNGNQPQHF. The chain links TRBV7-8 to TRBJ1-5; D possibly corresponds to TRBD1 (5 bases). Trimming removed 4 bases at V and 4 bases at J, with 14 bases between. This CDR3 comprises 15 residues. Germline V CDR1 and CDR2: SGHVS, FQNEAQ.

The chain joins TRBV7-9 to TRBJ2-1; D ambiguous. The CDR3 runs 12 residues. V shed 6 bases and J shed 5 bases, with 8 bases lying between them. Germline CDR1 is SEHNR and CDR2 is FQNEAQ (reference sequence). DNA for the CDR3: TGTGCCAGCAGGGGCACAGACAATGAGCAGTTCTTC. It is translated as CASRGTDNEQFF. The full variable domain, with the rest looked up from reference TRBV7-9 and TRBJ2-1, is DTGVSQNPRHKITKRGQNVTFRCDPISEHNRLYWYRQTLGQGPEFLTYFQNEAQLEKSRLLSDRFSAERPKGSFSTLEIQRTEQGDSAMYLCASRGTDNEQFFGPGTRLTVL.

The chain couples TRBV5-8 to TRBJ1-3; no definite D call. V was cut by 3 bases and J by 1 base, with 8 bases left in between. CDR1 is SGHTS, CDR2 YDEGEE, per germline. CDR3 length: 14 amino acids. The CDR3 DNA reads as TGTGCCAGCAGCTCAGGATGGTCTGGAAACACCATATATTTT. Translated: CASSSGWSGNTIYF.

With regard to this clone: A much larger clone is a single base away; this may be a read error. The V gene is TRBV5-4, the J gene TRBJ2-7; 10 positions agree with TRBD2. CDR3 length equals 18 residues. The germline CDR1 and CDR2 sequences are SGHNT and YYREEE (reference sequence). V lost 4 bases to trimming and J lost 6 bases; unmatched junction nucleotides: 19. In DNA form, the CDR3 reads TGTGCCAGCAGCCAAGATAGTGGGAGCGGGGGGGCCCGCCGCGAGCAGTACTTC. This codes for CASSQDSGSGGARREQYF.

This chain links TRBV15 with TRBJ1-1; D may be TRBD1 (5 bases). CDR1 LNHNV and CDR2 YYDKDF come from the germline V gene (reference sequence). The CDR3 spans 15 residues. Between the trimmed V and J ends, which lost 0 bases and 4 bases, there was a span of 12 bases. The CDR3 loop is CATSRDRGAATEAFF. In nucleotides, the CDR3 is TGTGCCACCAGCAGAGATAGGGGTGCAGCCACTGAAGCTTTCTTT. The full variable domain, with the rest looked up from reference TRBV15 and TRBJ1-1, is DAMVIQNPRYQVTQFGKPVTLSCSQTLNHNVMYWYQQKSSQAPKLLFHYYDKDFNNEADTPDNFQSRRPNTSFCFLDIRSPGLGDTAMYLCATSRDRGAATEAFFGQGTRLTVV.

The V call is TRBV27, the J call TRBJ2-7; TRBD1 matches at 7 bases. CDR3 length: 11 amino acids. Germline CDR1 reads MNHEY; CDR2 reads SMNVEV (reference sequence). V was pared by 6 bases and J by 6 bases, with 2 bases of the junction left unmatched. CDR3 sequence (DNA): TGTGCCAGCAGATACAGGGGCGAGCAGTACTTC. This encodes CASRYRGEQYF.

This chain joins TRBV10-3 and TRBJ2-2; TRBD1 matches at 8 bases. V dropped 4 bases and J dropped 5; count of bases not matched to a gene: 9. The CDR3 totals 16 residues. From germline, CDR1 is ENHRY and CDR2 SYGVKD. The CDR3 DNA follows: TGTGCCATCAGTGCCGGACAGGGTCCAGCAACCGGGGAGCTGTTTTTT. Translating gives CAISAGQGPATGELFF.

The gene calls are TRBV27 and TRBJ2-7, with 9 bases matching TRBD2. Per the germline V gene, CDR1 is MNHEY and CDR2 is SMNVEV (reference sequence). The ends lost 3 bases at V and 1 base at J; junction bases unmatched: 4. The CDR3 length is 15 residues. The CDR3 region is CASSFRLAGSYEQYF. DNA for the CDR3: TGTGCCAGCAGTTTTCGCCTAGCGGGGTCCTACGAGCAGTACTTC.

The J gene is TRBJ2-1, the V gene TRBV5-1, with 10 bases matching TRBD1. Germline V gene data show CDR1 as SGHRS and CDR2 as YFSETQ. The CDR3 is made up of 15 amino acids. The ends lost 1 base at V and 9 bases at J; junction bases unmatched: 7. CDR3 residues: CASSLLDRGITEQFF. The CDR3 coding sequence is TGCGCCAGCAGCTTGTTGGACAGGGGGATTACTGAGCAGTTCTTC.